The table lists the clone carrying this T cell receptor beta chain with a few counts. CDR1 is SGHTA, CDR2 FQGNSA, per germline. Trimming took 3 bases from V and 0 from J; bases not matched to a gene: 8. The CDR3 has 17 amino acids. Generated by immunoSEQ multiplex PCR, the TCRdb table keeps only in-frame clones and is missing some. The sample contains 450,000 to 650,000 clones, 78% of which appear only once. These data come from a study of shared T cell receptors in the human thymus. The data were also submitted as part of a second study, on human thymus T cells. Per that study: The donor group consisted of healthy Finnish infants who were having corrective surgery for congenital heart defects. Thymic resections from corrective heart surgery supplied the tissue. Biased V and J segment usage appeared in thymus and peripheral blood. The related literature has documented a marked overlap of thymic repertoires among unrelated individuals.

This chain joins TRBV7-2 and TRBJ1-1, with 9 bases aligning to TRBD1. The sample was thymocytes. The receptor comes from a boy less than two years old with a congenital heart defect. The CDR3 region is CASSFPTDRGMNTEAFF. The CDR3, as DNA: TGTGCCAGCAGCTTCCCTACCGACAGGGGGATGAACACTGAAGCTTTCTTT.